The T cell receptor beta chain described here comes from a study of cytomegalovirus exposure and HLA in healthy donors. Study in general: Of the donors genotyped, several hundred in all, about 80% fell in the Caucasian-associated ancestry cluster. Findings of the study overall: When analyzed later, the rates of TCR association showed variation by HLA locus, with DRB1 the most and HLA-C the fewest.

PCR used 60 Vbeta primers and 13 Jbeta primers. Original data processing: A follow-up analysis tallied 86 million or so unique TCR beta chains, roughly 11 million shared. The repertoire was sequenced with immunoSEQ multiplex PCR; TCRdb's copy has only in-frame clones and lacks some. V and J calls and clone size are copied from that table; D and trimming were computed from the DNA. Here the sample spans about 200,000 clones, 82% being singletons. From germline, CDR1 is MNHEY and CDR2 SVGAGI. The CDR3 is 14 residues long. V lost 6 bases to trimming and J lost 4 bases, with 15 bases between them. On this clone itself: The antigen is undetermined.

Each donor's status was that of a healthy bone marrow donor. The chain is built from TRBV6-5 and TRBJ1-1; D is undetermined. The sequence derives from a woman aged 35 to 49 in good health and CMV-seronegative. Sample: PBMCs. The CDR3 protein is CASRNRVVATEAFF. The CDR3 DNA follows: TGTGCCAGCAGGAACCGGGTGGTAGCCACTGAAGCTTTCTTT.